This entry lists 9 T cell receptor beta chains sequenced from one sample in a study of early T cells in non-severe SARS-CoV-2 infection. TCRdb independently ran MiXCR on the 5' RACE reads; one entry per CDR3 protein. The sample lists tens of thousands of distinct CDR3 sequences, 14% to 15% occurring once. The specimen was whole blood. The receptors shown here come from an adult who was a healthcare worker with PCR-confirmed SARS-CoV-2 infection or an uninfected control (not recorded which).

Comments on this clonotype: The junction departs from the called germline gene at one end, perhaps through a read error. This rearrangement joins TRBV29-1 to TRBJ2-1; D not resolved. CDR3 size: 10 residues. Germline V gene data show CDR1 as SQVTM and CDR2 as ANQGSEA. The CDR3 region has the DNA TGCAGCGTCGAAGGGCATGAGCAGTTCTTC. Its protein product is CSVEGHEQFF.

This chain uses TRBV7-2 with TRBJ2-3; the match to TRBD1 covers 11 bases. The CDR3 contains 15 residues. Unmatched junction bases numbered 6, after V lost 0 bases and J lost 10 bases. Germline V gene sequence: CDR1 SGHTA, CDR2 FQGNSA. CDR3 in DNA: TGTGCCAGCAGCTTAGCATGGACAGGGGGCGGTCCGCAGTATTTT. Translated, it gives CASSLAWTGGGPQYF.

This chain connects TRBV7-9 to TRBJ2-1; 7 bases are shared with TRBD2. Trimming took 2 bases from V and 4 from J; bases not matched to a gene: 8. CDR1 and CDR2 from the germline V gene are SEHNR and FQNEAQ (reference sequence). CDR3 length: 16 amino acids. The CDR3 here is CASSLFRRESYNEQFF. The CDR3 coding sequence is TGTGCCAGCAGCTTATTCAGGCGGGAGTCGTACAATGAGCAGTTCTTC.

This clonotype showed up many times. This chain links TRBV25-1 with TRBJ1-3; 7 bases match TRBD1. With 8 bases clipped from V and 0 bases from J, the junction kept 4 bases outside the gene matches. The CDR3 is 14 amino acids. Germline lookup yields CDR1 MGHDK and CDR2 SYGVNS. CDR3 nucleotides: TGTGCCAGCCGGGACAGTCTCTCTGGAAACACCATATATTTT. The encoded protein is CASRDSLSGNTIYF.

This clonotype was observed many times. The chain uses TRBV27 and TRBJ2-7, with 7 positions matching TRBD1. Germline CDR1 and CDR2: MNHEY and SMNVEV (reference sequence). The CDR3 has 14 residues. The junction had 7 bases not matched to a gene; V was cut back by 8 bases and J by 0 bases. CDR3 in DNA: TGTGCCAGCGGAAAGGACAGGAACTCCTACGAGCAGTACTTC. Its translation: CASGKDRNSYEQYF.

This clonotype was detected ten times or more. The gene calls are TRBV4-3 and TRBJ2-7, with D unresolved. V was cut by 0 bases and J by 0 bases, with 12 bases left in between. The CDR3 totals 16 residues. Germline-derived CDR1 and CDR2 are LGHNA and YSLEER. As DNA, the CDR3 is TGCGCCAGCAGCCAAGATTCATTAAGCCTCTCCTACGAGCAGTACTTC. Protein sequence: CASSQDSLSLSYEQYF.

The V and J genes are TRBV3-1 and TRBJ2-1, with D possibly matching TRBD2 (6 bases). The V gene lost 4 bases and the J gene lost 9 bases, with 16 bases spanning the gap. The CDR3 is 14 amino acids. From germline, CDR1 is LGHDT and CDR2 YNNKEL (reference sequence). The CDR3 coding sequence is TGTGCCAGCAGCCCCTCGACTAGTGCCGCTGAGCAGTTCTTC. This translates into CASSPSTSAAEQFF.

The CDR3 DNA is TGTGCCAGCTCCCGGGGCCCCCCGGGCGCTTTCTTT. The encoded protein is CASSRGPPGAFF. The V and J genes are TRBV12-3 or TRBV12-4 and TRBJ1-1; maybe TRBD1 (5 bases). Trimming removed 8 bases from V and 11 bases from J, with 18 bases in between. This CDR3 contains 12 residues.

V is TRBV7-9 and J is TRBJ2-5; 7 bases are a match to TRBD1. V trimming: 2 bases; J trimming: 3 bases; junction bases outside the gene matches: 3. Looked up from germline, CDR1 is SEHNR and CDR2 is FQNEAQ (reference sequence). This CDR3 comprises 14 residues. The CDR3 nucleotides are TGTGCCAGCAGCTTATTCGGGACAGAAGAGACCCAGTACTTC. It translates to CASSLFGTEETQYF.